The source of this TCR beta chain is a study of human T cells and chemical hapten exposure. About the research overall: Minor volume differences among pooled libraries chiefly drove per-sample TCR yield variation.

This clonotype occurred many times. One entry per CDR3 protein results from TCRdb running MiXCR on the RACE reads. The repertoire holds 55,000 to 75,000 distinct CDR3 sequences, with around 6.6% as singletons. This CDR3 has 15 amino acids. V was pared by 0 bases and J by 8 bases, with 16 bases between. Germline V lookup: CDR1 SGHVS, CDR2 FQNEAQ. Stated time point: pre-sensitization, week 0. Stated treatment: therapeutic diphenylcyclopropenone sensitization with weekly scalp DPC. The receptor was derived from a woman younger than 45 with alopecia areata. Some clones in this sample may be carry-over from other donors' samples. The starting material was whole blood, obtained in connection with sensitization to the hapten diphenylcyclopropenone (DPC). This sequence joins TRBV7-8 and TRBJ1-2; unclear D gene. CDR3 amino acids: CASSLAGPVRRGYTF. CDR3 sequence (DNA): TGTGCCAGCAGCTTAGCAGGGCCGGTCAGGAGGGGCTACACCTTC.